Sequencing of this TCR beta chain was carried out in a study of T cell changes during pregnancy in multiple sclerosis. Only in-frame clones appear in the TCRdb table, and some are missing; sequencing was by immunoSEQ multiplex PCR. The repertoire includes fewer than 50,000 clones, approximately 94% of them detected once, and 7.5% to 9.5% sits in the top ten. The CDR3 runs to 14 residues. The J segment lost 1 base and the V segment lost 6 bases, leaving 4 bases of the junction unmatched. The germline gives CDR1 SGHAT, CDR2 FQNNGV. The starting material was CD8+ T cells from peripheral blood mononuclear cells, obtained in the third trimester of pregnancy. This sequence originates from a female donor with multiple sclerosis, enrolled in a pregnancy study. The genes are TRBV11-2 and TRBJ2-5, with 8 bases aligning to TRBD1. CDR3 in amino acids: CASRPGGFQETQYF. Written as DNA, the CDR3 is TGTGCCAGCAGACCAGGGGGCTTCCAAGAGACCCAGTACTTC.